This paragraph covers one TCR beta chain sequence. The antigen is unknown. Separation from the roughly 690-subject first cohort characterized the roughly 130-subject validation cohort, to which the donors belonged. This record comes from a study of cytomegalovirus exposure and HLA in healthy donors. Regarding the study as a whole: In vitro, a few CMV-associated chains proved specific for CMV antigens. Most sequenced TCRs were rare (though some public TCRs occurred in many donors). The finding came from a later analysis; first-cohort TCR clusters tended to co-occur in the 130 or so validation repertoires.

The CDR3 totals 14 residues. The germline V gene has CDR1 SGHDT and CDR2 YYEEEE. V dropped 5 bases and J dropped 3 bases, with 12 bases sitting between them. Sequencing used immunoSEQ multiplex PCR; TCRdb keeps in-frame clones, though not all of them. The sample lists a few hundred thousand clones, about 88% occurring once. The material sequenced was PBMCs. The rearrangement joins TRBV5-6 to TRBJ1-3; no reliable D call. This TCR was sampled from a man between 18 and 35 years old in good health and CMV-seropositive. CDR3 DNA: TGTGCCAGCAGAACATCTCCCTATGGAAACACCATATATTTT. It is translated as CASRTSPYGNTIYF.